Detailed here is one T cell receptor (delta chain). This specimen belongs to a study of gamma-delta chains in newborns, infants, children. The wider study: Innate gammadelta T cells reportedly expand polyclonally right after birth, driven by microbial exposure, per the title.

CDR3 length: 18 residues. Trimming stripped 3 bases from V and 1 base from J, with 23 bases between. Germline V gives CDR1 GEAIGNYY, CDR2 EKD. TCRdb re-called the reads via CATT. The table lists 7,000 or so delta-chain clones, approximately 11% of them singletons. This receptor was identified in a child who was a newborn, infant or young child, either healthy, febrile or measles-vaccinated (not recorded which). The V call is TRDV2, the J call TRDJ1; no clear D. The material sequenced was blood. This CDR3 is CACDAAGYRRRSTDKLIF. CDR3 in DNA: TGTGCCTGTGACGCCGCGGGCTACCGGCGACGTTCCACCGATAAACTCATCTTT.